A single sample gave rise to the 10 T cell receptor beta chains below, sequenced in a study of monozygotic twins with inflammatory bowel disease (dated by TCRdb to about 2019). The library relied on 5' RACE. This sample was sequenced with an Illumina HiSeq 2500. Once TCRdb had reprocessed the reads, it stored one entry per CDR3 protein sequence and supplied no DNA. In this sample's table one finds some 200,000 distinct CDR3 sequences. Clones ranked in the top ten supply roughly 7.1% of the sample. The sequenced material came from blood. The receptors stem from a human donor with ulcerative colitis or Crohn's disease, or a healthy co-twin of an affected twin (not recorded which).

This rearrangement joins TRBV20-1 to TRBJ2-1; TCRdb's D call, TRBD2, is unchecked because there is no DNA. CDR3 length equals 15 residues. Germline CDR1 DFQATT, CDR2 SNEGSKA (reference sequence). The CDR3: CSARDIPSGRLEQFF.

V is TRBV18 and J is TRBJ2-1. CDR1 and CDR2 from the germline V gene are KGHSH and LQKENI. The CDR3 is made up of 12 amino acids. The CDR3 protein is CASSSNEPEQFF.

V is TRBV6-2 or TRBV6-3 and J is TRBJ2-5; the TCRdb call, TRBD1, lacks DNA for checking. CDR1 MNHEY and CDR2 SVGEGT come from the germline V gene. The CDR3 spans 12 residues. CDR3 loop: CASTGRRETQYF.

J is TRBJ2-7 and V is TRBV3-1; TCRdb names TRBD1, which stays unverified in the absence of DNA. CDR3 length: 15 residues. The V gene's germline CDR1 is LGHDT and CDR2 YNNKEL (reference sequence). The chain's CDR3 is CASSQVGLREYEQYF.

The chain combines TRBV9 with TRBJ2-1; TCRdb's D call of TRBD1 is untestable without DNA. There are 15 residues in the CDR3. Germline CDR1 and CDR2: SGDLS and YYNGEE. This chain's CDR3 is CASSAPGASYNEQFF.

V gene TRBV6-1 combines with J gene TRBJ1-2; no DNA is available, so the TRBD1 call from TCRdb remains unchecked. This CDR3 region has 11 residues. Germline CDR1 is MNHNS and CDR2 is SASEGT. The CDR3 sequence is CASGGPYGYTF.

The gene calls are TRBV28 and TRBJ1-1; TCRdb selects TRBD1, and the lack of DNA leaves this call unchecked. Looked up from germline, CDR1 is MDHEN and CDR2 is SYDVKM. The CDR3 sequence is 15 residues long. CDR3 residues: CATFGQLFGDTEAFF.

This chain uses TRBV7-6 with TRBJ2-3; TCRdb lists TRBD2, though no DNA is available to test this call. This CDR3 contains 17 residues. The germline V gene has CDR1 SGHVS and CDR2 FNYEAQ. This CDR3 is CASSFGRPSGRTDTQYF.

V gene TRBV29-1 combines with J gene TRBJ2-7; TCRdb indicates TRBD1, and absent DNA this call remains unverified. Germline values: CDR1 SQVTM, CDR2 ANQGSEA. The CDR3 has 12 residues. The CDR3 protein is CSVGGTSYEQYF.

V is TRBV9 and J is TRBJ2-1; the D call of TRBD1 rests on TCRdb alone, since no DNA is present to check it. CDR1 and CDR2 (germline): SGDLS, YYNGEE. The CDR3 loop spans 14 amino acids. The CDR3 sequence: CASSGNGGTNEQFF.